These 17 T cell receptor beta chains share one sample of origin, sequenced in a study of T cell responses to AZD1222 COVID-19 vaccine. This table comes from immunoSEQ multiplex PCR, and its TCRdb copy is limited to in-frame clones, with some not included. This sample carries approximately 140,000 clones, about 89% of them seen once, and the ten largest clones take over 3%. Sequenced here: peripheral blood, sampled 28 days after the second AZD1222 dose. Receptors were obtained from an adult who received the AZD1222 COVID-19 vaccine.

Notes on this clone: At one end the junction does not follow the germline gene, possibly because of a read error. V gene TRBV24-1 combines with J gene TRBJ2-2; D possibly corresponds to TRBD2 (5 bases). CDR3 length: 13 residues. Germline V lookup: CDR1 KGHDR, CDR2 SFDVKD. CDR3 sequence: CATSQPPAGKLFF. The CDR3 bases are TGTGCCACCAGCCAACCCCCGGCCGGGAAGCTGTTTTTT.

The genes are TRBV3-1 (or the pseudogene TRBV3-2) and TRBJ2-1; TRBD1 agrees at 8 bases. Trimming cost V 1 base and J 3 bases; bases outside gene matches: 2. CDR1 is LGHDT and CDR2 is YNNKEL in the germline V gene (reference sequence). This CDR3 is 15 amino acids long. The CDR3 spells CASSQGGQVYNEQFF. DNA for the CDR3: TGTGCCAGCAGCCAAGGGGGACAGGTCTACAATGAGCAGTTCTTC.

This rearrangement joins TRBV18 to TRBJ2-2; maybe TRBD1 (5 bases). The CDR3 is made up of 15 amino acids. CDR1 is KGHSH, CDR2 LQKENI, per germline. Trimming removed 2 bases at V and 2 bases at J, with 9 bases between. CDR3 amino acids: CASSPGRGNTGELFF. CDR3 DNA: TGTGCCAGCTCACCAGGAAGGGGCAACACCGGGGAGCTGTTTTTT.

V gene TRBV6-6 combines with J gene TRBJ1-1, with TRBD1 matching 9 bases. V dropped 2 bases and J dropped 7; count of bases not matched to a gene: 11. From germline, CDR1 is MNHNY and CDR2 SVGAGI (reference sequence). The CDR3 length is 16 residues. The CDR3 spells CASSYPGTGTNSEAFF. The CDR3 bases are TGTGCCAGCAGTTACCCCGGGACAGGGACCAATAGTGAAGCTTTCTTT.

V gene TRBV6-5 combines with J gene TRBJ1-5; possibly TRBD1 for D (5 bases). V dropped 6 bases and J dropped 7 bases, with 13 bases sitting between them. There are 13 residues in the CDR3. Germline loops: CDR1 MNHEY, CDR2 SVGAGI. The CDR3 here is CASRPTRGQPQHF. The CDR3 coding sequence is TGTGCCAGCAGACCCACCCGGGGGCAGCCCCAGCATTTT.

This chain uses TRBV6-5 with TRBJ1-6; a possible D gene is TRBD1 (5 bases). CDR3 length: 16 amino acids. Germline values: CDR1 MNHEY, CDR2 SVGAGI. Between the trimmed V and J ends, which lost 0 bases and 8 bases, there was a span of 14 bases. The CDR3 region has the DNA TGTGCCAGCAGTTACTCGACCCCGGTAGGGGATTCACCCCTCCACTTT. It encodes CASSYSTPVGDSPLHF.

The chain links TRBV19 to TRBJ1-2, with D possibly matching TRBD1 (5 bases). This CDR3 is 12 amino acids long. CDR1 LNHDA and CDR2 SQIVND come from the germline V gene (reference sequence). V was cut by 3 bases and J by 7 bases, with 9 bases left in between. The CDR3 DNA follows: TGTGCCAGTAGTATGCGGCAGGGTGGCTACACCTTC. Its protein product is CASSMRQGGYTF.

A word on this clone: One end of the junction does not line up with germline, which may come from a read error. The V gene is TRBV11-3, the J gene TRBJ2-1; D is ambiguous. Germline CDR1 is SGHNT and CDR2 is YENEEA. This CDR3 is 13 amino acids long. The DNA for the CDR3 is TGTGCCAGCGGCTTTGAGAAGTACAATGAGCAGTTCTTC. This sequence encodes CASGFEKYNEQFF.

The chain carries TRBV5-6 and TRBJ2-2; D unclear. The V gene lost 2 bases and the J gene lost 2 bases, with 10 bases spanning the gap. Germline assignment: CDR1 SGHDT and CDR2 YYEEEE. CDR3 length equals 15 residues. The CDR3 bases are TGTGCCAGCAGCTTCCGTCGAATAAACACCGGGGAGCTGTTTTTT. Translation: CASSFRRINTGELFF.

The chain couples TRBV30 to TRBJ1-6; 7 nucleotides match TRBD1. The CDR3 runs 13 residues. The junction had 14 bases not matched to a gene; V was cut back by 6 bases and J by 15 bases. The germline V gene encodes CDR1 GTSNPN and CDR2 SVGIG (reference sequence). The CDR3 DNA sequence: TGTGCCTGCCCGGGACAGATCAATTCAGTCCTCCACTTT. Translating gives CACPGQINSVLHF. Drawing the rest from reference TRBV30 and TRBJ1-6, the complete variable domain is SQTIHQWPATLVQPVGSPLSLECTVEGTSNPNLYWYRQAAGRGLQLLFYSVGIGQISSEVPQNLSASRPQDRQFILSSKKLLLSDSGFYLCACPGQINSVLHFGNGTRLTVT.

This clone was observed once. The J gene is TRBJ1-2, the V gene TRBV9; TRBD1 agrees at 11 bases. Germline assignment: CDR1 SGDLS and CDR2 YYNGEE. J gave up 4 bases and V 0 bases, and 5 bases lay outside the gene matches. There are 16 residues in the CDR3. The CDR3 region has the DNA TGTGCCAGCAGCGTAGCTACGGGACAGGGGGTCTATGGCTACACCTTC. Its protein is CASSVATGQGVYGYTF.

This clone was detected only once. The chain couples TRBV4-2 to TRBJ2-3, with 8 bases fitting TRBD2. CDR3 length: 18 amino acids. V shed 4 bases, J shed 4 bases, and the junction held 16 bases outside the gene matches. Germline V gives CDR1 LGHNA, CDR2 YNFKEQ. The CDR3: CASSLNSMGLGGADTQYF. As DNA, the CDR3 is TGTGCCAGCAGCCTCAACAGCATGGGACTAGGAGGCGCAGATACGCAGTATTTT.

J is TRBJ1-1 and V is TRBV5-1; tentative D call: TRBD1 (5 bases). In germline, CDR1 is SGHRS, CDR2 YFSETQ. Trimming pared 4 bases from V and 3 bases from J, leaving 16 bases between. The CDR3 has 15 amino acids. In DNA form, the CDR3 reads TGCGCCAGCAGCACCGGGACTCCCGGGGACACTGAAGCTTTCTTT. It yields the protein CASSTGTPGDTEAFF.

The chain uses TRBV5-1 and TRBJ1-2; tentatively, D is TRBD1 (5 bases). CDR3 length: 15 amino acids. Germline-derived CDR1 and CDR2 are SGHRS and YFSETQ. The V and J ends lost 4 bases and 8 bases respectively, with 21 bases between them. DNA of the CDR3: TGCGCCAGCAGCCCAGGGACGCCAGGCACTAGAGGCTACACCTTC. It translates to CASSPGTPGTRGYTF.

The rearrangement joins TRBV5-8 to TRBJ2-5, with a possible D match to TRBD2 (5 bases). The CDR3 totals 11 residues. Trimming took 8 bases from V and 3 from J, leaving 8 bases between them. Germline V lookup: CDR1 SGHTS, CDR2 YDEGEE. The CDR3 DNA is TGTGCCAGTAGCGTGGAAGAGACCCAGTACTTC. The encoded protein is CASSVEETQYF.

The rearrangement uses TRBV7-3 and TRBJ2-1; D is uncertain. The CDR3 is 15 amino acids. The germline V and J ends were trimmed by 4 bases and 6 bases, with 16 bases remaining between them. The germline V gene encodes CDR1 SGHTA and CDR2 FQGTGA. In DNA, the CDR3 is TGTGCCAGCAGCTCCCTCTCTCGCACCGGCAATGAGCAGTTCTTC. Translating it yields CASSSLSRTGNEQFF.

This chain joins TRBV6-6 and TRBJ1-6, with a tentative D call TRBD1 (5 bases). Trimming took off 5 bases at V and 1 base at J, with 21 bases between the two ends. The CDR3 is 19 residues long. CDR1 MNHNY and CDR2 SVGAGI come from the germline V gene (reference sequence). The CDR3 sequence is CASSLAGGAGGSYNSPLHF. The CDR3 DNA reads TGTGCCAGCAGTCTCGCGGGAGGGGCTGGGGGGTCCTATAATTCACCCCTCCACTTT.